What follows are 6 T cell receptor beta chains derived from one specimen sequenced in a study of T cell responses to AZD1222 COVID-19 vaccine. TCRdb's table, derived via immunoSEQ multiplex PCR, lists solely in-frame clones and lacks some. The sample carries around 160,000 clones, roughly 86% recorded once. Sequencing used peripheral blood, obtained on day 0 of AZD1222 vaccination. The receptors derive from an adult in good health.

V is TRBV30 and J is TRBJ1-2; D gene unclear. The CDR3 is 11 amino acids. Per the germline V gene, CDR1 is GTSNPN and CDR2 is SVGIG (reference sequence). V lost 8 bases and J lost 5, with 12 bases in between. The CDR3 spells CAHNREYGYTF. The CDR3 coding sequence is TGTGCCCACAATCGGGAATATGGCTACACCTTC.

The chain recombines TRBV5-6 with TRBJ1-5; D remains unclear. Germline loops: CDR1 SGHDT, CDR2 YYEEEE. Between the trimmed V and J ends, which lost 2 bases and 0 bases, there was a span of 12 bases. The length of the CDR3 is 16 residues. In DNA, the CDR3 is TGTGCCAGCAGCTTTAAGGGATTATATAGCAATCAGCCCCAGCATTTT. Translation: CASSFKGLYSNQPQHF.

The J gene is TRBJ1-6, the V gene TRBV28, with 7 nucleotides matching TRBD1. The germline gives CDR1 MDHEN, CDR2 SYDVKM. The CDR3 runs to 14 residues. The V segment lost 6 bases and the J segment 8 bases; nucleotides outside the gene matches: 7. CDR3 sequence reads: CASRPGQLHSPLHF. In DNA form, the CDR3 reads TGTGCCAGCAGGCCGGGACAGCTTCATTCACCCCTCCACTTT. The full variable domain, rest sourced from reference TRBV28 and TRBJ1-6, is DVKVTQSSRYLVKRTGEKVFLECVQDMDHENMFWYRQDPGLGLRLIYFSYDVKMKEKGDIPEGYSVSREKKERFSLILESASTNQTSMYLCASRPGQLHSPLHFGNGTRLTVT.

Only one count was recorded for this clone. The genes are TRBV11-2 and TRBJ2-1, with TRBD2 matching over 7 bases. Per germline, CDR1 SGHAT and CDR2 FQNNGV. V was clipped by 5 bases and J by 10 bases; unmatched bases: 20. This CDR3 comprises 17 residues. CDR3: CASSQKTRDYRRGEQFF. The CDR3 DNA reads as TGTGCCAGCAGCCAAAAAACCCGGGACTACCGGCGGGGGGAGCAGTTCTTC.

The chain couples TRBV7-8 to TRBJ1-2, with 10 bases that match TRBD1. The V gene end was trimmed by 5 bases and the J gene end by 1 base; junction bases not matched to a gene: 7. This CDR3 has 16 residues. CDR1 is SGHVS and CDR2 is FQNEAQ in the germline V gene. This chain's CDR3 is CASSPGQGEGNYGYTF. The CDR3 nucleotides read TGTGCCAGCAGCCCCGGACAGGGGGAGGGTAACTATGGCTACACCTTC.

The chain recombines TRBV5-6 with TRBJ1-2, with D tentatively TRBD1 (6 bases). Germline CDR1 and CDR2: SGHDT and YYEEEE. This CDR3 contains 14 residues. V gave up 3 bases and J gave up 6 bases, with 15 bases separating them. CDR3 sequence: CASSSAWGLDGYTF. For the CDR3, the DNA is TGTGCCAGCAGCTCAGCTTGGGGGCTGGATGGCTACACCTTC.